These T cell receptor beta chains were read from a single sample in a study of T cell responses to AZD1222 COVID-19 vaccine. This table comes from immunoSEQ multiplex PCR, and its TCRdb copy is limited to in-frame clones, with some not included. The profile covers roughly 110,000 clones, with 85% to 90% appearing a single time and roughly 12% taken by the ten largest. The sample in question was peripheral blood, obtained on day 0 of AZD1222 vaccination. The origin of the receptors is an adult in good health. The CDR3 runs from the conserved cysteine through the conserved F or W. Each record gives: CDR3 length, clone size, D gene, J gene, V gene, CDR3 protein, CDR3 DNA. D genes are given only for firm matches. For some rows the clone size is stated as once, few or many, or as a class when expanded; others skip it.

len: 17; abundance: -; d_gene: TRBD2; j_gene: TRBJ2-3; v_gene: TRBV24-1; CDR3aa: CATSGLAGVGVADTQYF; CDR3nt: TGTGCCACCAGTGGACTAGCGGGAGTGGGAGTGGCAGATACGCAGTATTTT
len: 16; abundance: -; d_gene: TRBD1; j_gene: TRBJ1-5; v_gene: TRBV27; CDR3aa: CASRQKSDREGQPQHF; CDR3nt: TGTGCCAGCAGACAGAAGTCGGACAGGGAGGGTCAGCCCCAGCATTTT
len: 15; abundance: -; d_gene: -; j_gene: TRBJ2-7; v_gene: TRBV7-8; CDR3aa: CASSPIDPSSYEQYF; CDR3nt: TGTGCCAGCAGCCCCATCGACCCCTCCTCCTACGAGCAGTACTTC
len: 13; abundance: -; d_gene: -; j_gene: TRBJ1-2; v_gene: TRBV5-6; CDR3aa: CASSLAGYYGYTF; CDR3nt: TGTGCCAGCAGCTTAGCAGGGTACTATGGCTACACCTTC
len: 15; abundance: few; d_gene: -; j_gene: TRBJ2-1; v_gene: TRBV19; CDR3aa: CASSLLWAEYNEQFF; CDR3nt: TGTGCCAGTAGTCTGCTTTGGGCTGAATACAATGAGCAGTTCTTC
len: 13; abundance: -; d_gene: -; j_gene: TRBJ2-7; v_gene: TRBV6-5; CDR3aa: CASSSHRFSEQYF; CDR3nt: TGTGCCAGCAGTTCCCACAGGTTTTCCGAGCAGTACTTC
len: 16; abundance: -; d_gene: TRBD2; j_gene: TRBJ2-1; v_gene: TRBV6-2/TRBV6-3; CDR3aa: CASSYQAGNTYNEQFF; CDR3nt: TGTGCCAGCAGTTACCAAGCGGGAAATACATACAATGAGCAGTTCTTC
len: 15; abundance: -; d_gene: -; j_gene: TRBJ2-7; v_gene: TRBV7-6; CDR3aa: CASSLAGSSGLEQYF; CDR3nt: TGTGCCAGCAGCTTAGCGGGGAGCTCCGGCTTAGAGCAGTACTTC
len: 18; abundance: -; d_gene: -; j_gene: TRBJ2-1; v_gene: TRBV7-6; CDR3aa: CASSFLGSGSESYNEQFF; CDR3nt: TGTGCCAGCAGCTTCTTGGGGTCCGGGTCTGAGTCCTACAATGAGCAGTTCTTC
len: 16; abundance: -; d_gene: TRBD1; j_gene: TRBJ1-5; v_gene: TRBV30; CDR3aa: CAWSKGQAYSNQPQHF; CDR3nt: TGTGCCTGGAGTAAAGGACAGGCCTATAGCAATCAGCCCCAGCATTTT
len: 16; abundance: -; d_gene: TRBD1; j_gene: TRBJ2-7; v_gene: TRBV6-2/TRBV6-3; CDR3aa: CASSKPGQGARYEQYF; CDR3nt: TGTGCCAGCAGTAAACCGGGACAGGGGGCGCGGTACGAGCAGTACTTC
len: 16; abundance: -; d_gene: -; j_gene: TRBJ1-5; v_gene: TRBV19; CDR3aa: CASSIGAGDSNQPQHF; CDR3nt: TGTGCCAGTAGTATAGGGGCAGGGGATAGCAATCAGCCCCAGCATTTT
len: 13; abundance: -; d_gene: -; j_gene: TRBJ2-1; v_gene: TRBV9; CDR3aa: CASSPLEVNEQFF; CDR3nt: TGTGCCAGCAGCCCCCTAGAAGTTAATGAGCAGTTCTTC
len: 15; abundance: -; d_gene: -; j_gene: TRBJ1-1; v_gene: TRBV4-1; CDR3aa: CASSQDEGRNTEAFF; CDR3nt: TGCGCCAGCAGCCAAGACGAGGGGAGGAACACTGAAGCTTTCTTT
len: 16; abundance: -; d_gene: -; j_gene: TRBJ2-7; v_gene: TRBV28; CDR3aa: CASSGPEGTLSYEQYF; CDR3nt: TGTGCCAGCAGCGGACCCGAGGGGACCCTATCCTACGAGCAGTACTTC
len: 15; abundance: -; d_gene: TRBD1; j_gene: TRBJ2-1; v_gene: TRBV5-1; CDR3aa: CASSFEGQWDNEQFF; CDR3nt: TGCGCCAGCAGCTTCGAGGGACAGTGGGACAATGAGCAGTTCTTC
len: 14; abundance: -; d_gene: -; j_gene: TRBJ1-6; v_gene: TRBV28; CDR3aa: CASGSPGRNSPLHF; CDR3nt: TGTGCCAGCGGGAGCCCGGGGCGTAATTCACCCCTCCACTTT
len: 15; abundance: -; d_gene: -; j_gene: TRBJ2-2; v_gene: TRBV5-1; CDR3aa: CASSWGAGGTGELFF; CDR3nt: TGCGCCAGCAGCTGGGGGGCAGGGGGCACCGGGGAGCTGTTTTTT
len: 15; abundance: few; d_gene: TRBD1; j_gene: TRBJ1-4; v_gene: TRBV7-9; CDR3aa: CASSLRTGSTEKLFF; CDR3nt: TGTGCCAGCAGCCTAAGGACAGGGTCGACTGAAAAACTGTTTTTT
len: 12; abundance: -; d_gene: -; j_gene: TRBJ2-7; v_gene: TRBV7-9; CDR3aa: CASSLEFYEQYF; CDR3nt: TGTGCCAGCAGCTTAGAGTTTTACGAGCAGTACTTC
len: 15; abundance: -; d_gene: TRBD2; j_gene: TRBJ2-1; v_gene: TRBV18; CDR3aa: CASSPTPGGPNEQFF; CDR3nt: TGTGCCAGCTCACCCACCCCGGGAGGGCCGAATGAGCAGTTCTTC
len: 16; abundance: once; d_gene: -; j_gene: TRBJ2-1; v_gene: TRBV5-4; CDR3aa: CASSLGGGSSYNEQFF; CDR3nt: TGTGCCAGCAGCTTGGGAGGGGGTAGCTCCTACAATGAGCAGTTCTTC
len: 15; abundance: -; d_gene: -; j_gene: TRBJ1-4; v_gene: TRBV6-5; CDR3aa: CASTLIPGTNEKLFF; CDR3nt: TGTGCCAGCACCCTGATCCCGGGGACTAATGAAAAACTGTTTTTT
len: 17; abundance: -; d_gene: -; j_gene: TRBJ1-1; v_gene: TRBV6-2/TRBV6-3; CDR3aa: CASSYLAGVLGSTEAFF; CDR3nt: TGTGCCAGCAGTTACTTGGCAGGGGTACTTGGGAGCACTGAAGCTTTCTTT
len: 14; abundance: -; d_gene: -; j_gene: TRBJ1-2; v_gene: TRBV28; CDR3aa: CASIPSGALYGYTF; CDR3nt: TGTGCCAGCATTCCCAGCGGGGCCCTCTATGGCTACACCTTC
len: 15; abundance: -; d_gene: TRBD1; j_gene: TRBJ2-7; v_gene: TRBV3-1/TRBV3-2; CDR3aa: CASSQDRGRTYEQYF; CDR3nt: TGTGCCAGCAGCCAAGACAGGGGGCGAACCTACGAGCAGTACTTC
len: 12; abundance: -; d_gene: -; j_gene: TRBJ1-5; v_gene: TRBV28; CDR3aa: CASTDSNQPQHF; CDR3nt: TGTGCCAGCACCGATAGCAATCAGCCCCAGCATTTT
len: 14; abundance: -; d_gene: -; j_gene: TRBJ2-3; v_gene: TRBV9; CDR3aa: CASSVEQRTDTQYF; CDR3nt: TGTGCCAGCAGCGTAGAGCAGAGGACAGATACGCAGTATTTT
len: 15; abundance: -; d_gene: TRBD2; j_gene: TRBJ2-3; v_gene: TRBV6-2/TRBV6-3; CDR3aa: CASSYTGIAGLTQYF; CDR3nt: TGTGCCAGCAGTTACACGGGGATAGCGGGATTGACGCAGTATTTT
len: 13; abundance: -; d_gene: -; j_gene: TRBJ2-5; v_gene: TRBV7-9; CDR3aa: CASSLSRSETQYF; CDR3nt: TGTGCCAGCAGCTTATCCAGGTCTGAGACCCAGTACTTC
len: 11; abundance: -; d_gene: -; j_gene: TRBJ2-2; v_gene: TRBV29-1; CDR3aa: CSVASTGELFF; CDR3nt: TGCAGCGTTGCTTCCACCGGGGAGCTGTTTTTT
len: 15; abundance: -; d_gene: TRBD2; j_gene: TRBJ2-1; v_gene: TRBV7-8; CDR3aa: CASSVPLQAGAEQFF; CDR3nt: TGTGCCAGCAGCGTACCACTTCAAGCGGGAGCTGAGCAGTTCTTC
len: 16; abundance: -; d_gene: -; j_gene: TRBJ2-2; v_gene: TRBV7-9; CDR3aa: CASLGERTANTGELFF; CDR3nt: TGTGCCAGCCTCGGGGAGAGAACTGCGAACACCGGGGAGCTGTTTTTT
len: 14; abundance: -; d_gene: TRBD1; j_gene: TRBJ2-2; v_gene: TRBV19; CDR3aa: CAVKGTVNTGELFF; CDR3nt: TGTGCCGTCAAGGGGACAGTAAACACCGGGGAGCTGTTTTTT
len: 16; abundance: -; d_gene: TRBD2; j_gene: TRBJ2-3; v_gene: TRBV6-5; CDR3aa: CASSYGASGSTDTQYF; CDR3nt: TGTGCCAGCAGTTATGGGGCTAGCGGGAGCACAGATACGCAGTATTTT